This T cell receptor beta chain was found in a study of patients and donors after allogeneic stem cell transplantation. This clonotype occurred a few times. MiXCR, run by TCRdb on the RT-PCR reads, gives a single entry per CDR3 protein. The table shows 800,000 to 1,000,000 distinct CDR3 sequences, with under 20% occurring only once. Trimming pared 6 bases from V and 3 bases from J, leaving 12 bases between. The length of the CDR3 is 14 residues. This TCR was recovered from a human donor who was either an allogeneic HSCT recipient or a stem cell or donor lymphocyte infusion donor (not recorded which). It is not recorded whose cells these are; they may come from a transplant donor. The sample taken for sequencing was blood, either unsorted or a sorted T cell fraction (not recorded which). The chain has TRBV12-3 or TRBV12-4 and TRBJ1-5, with D maybe TRBD1 (5 bases). The CDR3 bases are TGTGCCAGCAGACCCGACAGCCTCAATCAGCCCCAGCATTTT. Its translation: CASRPDSLNQPQHF.